The following is a T cell receptor (beta chain) sequence with its context. Its binding antigen is unknown. One base away lies a much larger clone, so this may be a sequencing read error. This sample was included in a study of regulatory T cells in long-lasting Graves disease (dated by TCRdb to the early 2020s). About the study as a whole: In the newly diagnosed Graves' disease group, patients had been taking antithyroid drugs for less than 3 months. This study used TCR sequencing and RNA sequencing of peripheral blood to compare persistent Graves' disease patients against newly diagnosed Graves' disease patients. The study took place in China and was registered as a clinical trial. A total of about 33 samples underwent TCR sequencing, from around 13 patients with persistent Graves' disease and 20 or so patients with newly diagnosed Graves' disease. Study-wide findings and limitations: A larger number of public clonotypes was shared among persistent patients (under 3,000) than among newly diagnosed patients (roughly 1,000). As a limitation, the authors acknowledged that the small sample size may reduce accuracy. The study examined only peripheral blood because the primary lesion, thyroid tissue, could not be accessed. TRBV28, TRBJ1-2 and TRBJ2-5 were preferentially used in persistent disease, while TRBV20-1 and TRBJ2-1 were favored in newly diagnosed disease. Only the TCR beta chain was sequenced and analyzed. Lower TCR Shannon entropy and fewer highly expanded clones were observed in persistent Graves' disease patients than in newly diagnosed patients, which suggested clonal expansion.

Preparation of the library involved multiplex PCR. For sequencing, an Illumina HiSeq 4000 was employed. iRepertoire HTBI primers and Arm-PCR amplification of CDR3 regions were used to construct TCR beta libraries. Gel purification was performed on PCR products prior to sequencing. The authors' analysis ran thus. Across samples, approximately 68 TRBV and roughly 15 TRBJ segments were identified and used for gene usage analysis of CDR3 amino acid clonotypes. Filtered high-quality paired reads were merged into contigs using COPE and FqMerger. BLAST was used to align contigs to IMGT TRBV, TRBD and TRBJ reference genes, and CDR3 was defined according to IMGT. Any clonotype with a frequency above 0.1% was counted as a highly expanded clone. Repertoire diversity was measured by Shannon entropy, and V-J evenness by the Gini coefficient. Clonotypes shared by more than one individual were considered public. Using fastp trimming at Q25 and MiXCR clonotype assembly, TCRdb reanalyzed the public sequencing data and kept in-frame beta chains. Each entry is one CDR3 protein sequence, shown with its most common DNA and genes. The V and J calls and clone size come from TCRdb's table, not from the authors' own analysis. For this sample the table gives approximately 400,000 distinct CDR3 sequences, of which more than 13% were detected only once. Around 17% of the sample comes from the top ten.

The time point label here, explained by the study, means: newly diagnosed GD, antithyroid drugs for less than 3 months. For both TCR sequencing and RNA sequencing, RNA was extracted from PBMCs using TRIzol. The diagnosis of Graves' disease was made according to American Thyroid Association guidelines. Recruitment of patients was carried out at an endocrinology department in Xi'an, China. Each patient gave around 9 milliliters of peripheral blood, collected in an EDTA anticoagulant tube. PBMCs were isolated by Ficoll Paque Plus density gradient separation without further T cell sorting. An Agilent 2100 Bioanalyzer and agarose gel were used to check RNA quality, and a NanoDrop 2000 was used to measure RNA concentration. The cysteine opens and the phenylalanine closes a CDR3 of 15 amino acids. This entry keeps only the CDR3 DNA: 45 bases, framed from base 1. Per the germline V gene (reference sequence), DFQATT is the CDR1 and SNEGSKA is the CDR2. Ends trimmed: V by 4 bases, J by 10 bases; bases unmatched to a gene: 7.

A further study also used this sample, focusing on T cells in Graves' hyperthyroidism and ophthalmopathy. As the second publication notes: Stable Graves' hyperthyroidism was defined as no progression to ophthalmopathy during 18 months of follow-up. The hyperthyroidism patients were between 18 and 65 years old and newly diagnosed, with a disease duration of less than 2 months. Patients with uncontrolled infections, other autoimmune diseases, pregnancy or lactation were excluded. Clinical symptoms, serum thyroxine and TRAb, thyroid ultrasound, and orbital computed tomography formed the basis for the diagnoses. A first-round RT-PCR of the TCR CDR3 used the HTBI primer set with the Qiagen OneStep RT-PCR kit. Blood samples also contained most of the expanded thyroid clonotypes (frequency above 0.001), which suggests that blood repertoires may reflect thyroid immune responses. In cross-validation, a model built on a 13 V-J signature told ophthalmopathy apart from stable hyperthyroidism with 87.88% sensitivity and about 81% specificity, and in testing the same model reached 80%/75%. In validation, progression to ophthalmopathy was predicted by the model with 70.59% sensitivity and under 85% specificity, a median of roughly 6 months before onset. A discovery cohort of about 100 patients, roughly 45 with Graves' ophthalmopathy and roughly 59 with stable Graves' hyperthyroidism, was used to find distinguishing TCR V-J signatures. Prospective prediction of ophthalmopathy was tested in an independent validation cohort of 18 hyperthyroidism patients and 17 patients who later progressed to ophthalmopathy. The 100 or so discovery patients were randomly split 7:3 into training and test sets. In addition, the study compared T-cell repertoires in thyroid tissue and in blood from six Graves' hyperthyroidism patients. Following sampling, methimazole starting at 30 mg daily was given to hyperthyroidism patients, and high-dose intravenous methylprednisolone was given to ophthalmopathy patients. Libraries were constructed in a second round of multiplex PCR, after which size selection and purification were performed. The libraries were sequenced on an Illumina HiSeq2000 using paired-end 100 bp reads. SOAPnuke was used to process the raw data, throwing out any read that contained adapters or uncalled bases, had a mean Phred below 15, or lacked an exact constant-primer or identifier match. High-quality paired reads were merged with COPE v1.2.5, and unique nucleotide sequences were defined as clonotypes. MiTCR v1.1 was used to align the clonotypes against IMGT TRBV, TRBD and TRBJ reference segments. The analysis included only V-J combinations with a frequency above 0.0001, which together covered approximately 99% of the repertoires. A TCS score was defined as the ratio between F50 (clonal expansion) and ExV (chaos), using BLOSUM62-based TCRdist between CDR3 peptides within each V-J. Welch's t-statistics and random forest reduced several hundred V-J features to about 12, which were used in a naive Bayes classifier (R e1071). Sample size was not statistically predetermined, and investigators were not blinded to group allocation. The paper describes TCR Vbeta CDR3 sequencing of fewer than 150 peripheral blood samples, made up of some 42 ophthalmopathy patients, 70 to 80 hyperthyroidism patients and 17 progressor patients.

This clonotype was sampled from a woman aged 30 to 39 with Graves disease. Donor details come from another sample of the same person, matched by shared clones. This sequence uses TRBV20-1 and TRBJ2-1, and TRBD2 aligns with 16 junction nucleotides. The specimen comprised peripheral blood mononuclear cells (PBMCs), sampled at new diagnosis, from a patient treated with antithyroid drugs. In nucleotide form, the sequence is TGCAGTGCTACCGGGACTAGCGGGAGGGCCTACGAGCAGTTCTTC. Its translation is CSATGTSGRAYEQFF.